A single sample gave rise to the 12 T cell receptor beta chains below, sequenced in a study of blood T cell repertoires in COVID-19 (dated by TCRdb to about 2020). Preparation of the library involved the immunoSEQ multiplex PCR assay. Not all clones reach the TCRdb copy of this immuneACCESS table, which keeps in-frame sequences only. Checked studies attribute under half of the gap to unresolved V genes and leave the rest unexplained. The sample table contains over 80,000 clones; only one count was recorded for approximately 88% of them. In total, the top ten clones hold about 7% of the sample. Material for sequencing was peripheral blood. These receptors were taken from a man aged 65 to 85 with acute or convalescent COVID-19.

This chain joins TRBV5-4 and TRBJ2-1; D might be TRBD1 (5 bases). The V gene's germline CDR1 is SGHNT and CDR2 YYREEE (reference sequence). V shed 1 base and J shed 8 bases, with 10 bases lying between them. CDR3 length equals 13 residues. The chain's CDR3 is CASSLYRKDEQFF. The CDR3 DNA sequence: TGTGCCAGCAGCTTGTACAGGAAGGATGAGCAGTTCTTC.

This chain connects TRBV7-8 to TRBJ2-5; D is undetermined. Germline V lookup: CDR1 SGHVS, CDR2 FQNEAQ. Trimming took off 6 bases at V and 5 bases at J, with 13 bases between the two ends. The CDR3 extends over 13 amino acids. In nucleotides, the CDR3 is TGTGCCAGCAGGCCATTGGGCCGGGAGACCCAGTACTTC. Protein product: CASRPLGRETQYF.

This clone was counted only a few times. V gene TRBV6-5 combines with J gene TRBJ1-3; possible D gene TRBD1, 6 bases. The length of the CDR3 is 14 residues. Germline CDR1 reads MNHEY; CDR2 reads SVGAGI. Trimming shortened V by 6 bases and J by 4 bases, and 13 bases separated the two germline ends. CDR3 nucleotide sequence: TGTGCCAGCAGCCCACCAGGGGTGGGAAACACCATATATTTT. This sequence encodes CASSPPGVGNTIYF.

The rearrangement joins TRBV27 to TRBJ2-7, with D perhaps matching TRBD2 (5 bases). This CDR3 has 13 residues. Trimming removed 5 bases at V and 3 bases at J, with 11 bases between. The germline V gene has CDR1 MNHEY and CDR2 SMNVEV (reference sequence). The CDR3 bases are TGTGCCAGCAGTATCACGGGATTCTACGAGCAGTACTTC. The encoded protein is CASSITGFYEQYF.

This chain uses TRBV19 with TRBJ2-2; a possible D gene is TRBD2 (5 bases). Looked up from germline, CDR1 is LNHDA and CDR2 is SQIVND (reference sequence). There are 16 residues in the CDR3. V lost 2 bases and J lost 5, with 15 bases in between. CDR3 amino acids: CASSILSGSGTGELFF. The CDR3 nucleotides read TGTGCCAGTAGTATACTCTCGGGGTCAGGTACCGGGGAGCTGTTTTTT.

This clone was recorded only once. V gene TRBV12-3 or TRBV12-4 combines with J gene TRBJ2-7, with D unresolved. Deletions cut 6 bases from V and 5 bases from J, with 11 bases between. The length of the CDR3 is 12 residues. In DNA, the CDR3 is TGTGCCAGCAGCCCGCGTACCCACGAGCAGTACTTC. This codes for CASSPRTHEQYF.

The CDR3 loop reads CASSPPGLSTDTQYF. The CDR3 DNA reads as TGTGCCAGCTCACCCCCGGGACTGAGCACAGATACGCAGTATTTT. V gene TRBV18 combines with J gene TRBJ2-3, with D maybe TRBD2 (6 bases). The CDR3 is 15 amino acids. Trimming stripped 3 bases from V and 0 bases from J, with 10 bases between. Germline loops: CDR1 KGHSH, CDR2 LQKENI. The full variable domain, its missing parts supplied by reference TRBV18 and TRBJ2-3, is NAGVMQNPRHLVRRRGQEARLRCSPMKGHSHVYWYRQLPEEGLKFMVYLQKENIIDESGMPKERFSAEFPKEGPSILRIQQVVRGDSAAYFCASSPPGLSTDTQYFGPGTRLTVL.

The chain joins TRBV19 to TRBJ2-2; the D gene is possibly TRBD2 (6 bases). The CDR3 covers 16 residues. Germline CDR1 is LNHDA and CDR2 is SQIVND (reference sequence). V lost 5 bases and J 1 base, leaving 14 bases between the germline ends. The chain's CDR3 is CASSSWGGRNTGELFF. CDR3 coding DNA: TGTGCCAGTAGTTCCTGGGGAGGCCGGAACACCGGGGAGCTGTTTTTT.

Only one count was recorded for this clone. The chain joins TRBV19 to TRBJ1-3; 8 bases agree with TRBD1. CDR1 is LNHDA, CDR2 SQIVND, per germline (reference sequence). V was clipped by 3 bases and J by 1 base; unmatched bases: 2. This CDR3 has 15 amino acids. This CDR3 reads CASSMDRASGNTIYF. CDR3 nucleotides: TGTGCCAGTAGTATGGACAGGGCTTCTGGAAACACCATATATTTT.

V is TRBV29-1 and J is TRBJ2-1; no firm D call. V lost 6 bases, J lost 10 bases, and 10 bases lay in between. CDR3 size: 10 residues. The germline V gene has CDR1 SQVTM and CDR2 ANQGSEA. CDR3 sequence: CSVGAGEQFF. Here the CDR3 DNA reads TGCAGCGTCGGCGCCGGGGAGCAGTTCTTC.

The CDR3 region is CASSESGGRTYNEQFF. The CDR3 nucleotides read TGCGCCAGCAGTGAGTCTGGCGGGAGGACCTACAATGAGCAGTTCTTC. The chain is built from TRBV10-1 and TRBJ2-1; 8 nucleotides agree with TRBD2. The J segment lost 2 bases and the V segment lost 0 bases, leaving 3 bases of the junction unmatched. Germline CDR1 WNHNN, CDR2 SYGVQD (reference sequence). The CDR3 loop spans 16 amino acids.

The rearrangement uses TRBV24-1 and TRBJ1-2; unclear D gene. The CDR3 has 12 residues. V lost 3 bases and J 4 bases, leaving 5 bases between the germline ends. CDR1 and CDR2 (germline): KGHDR, SFDVKD. CDR3 nucleotide sequence: TGTGCCACCAGTGATGCGTCCTATGGCTACACCTTC. This translates into CATSDASYGYTF.